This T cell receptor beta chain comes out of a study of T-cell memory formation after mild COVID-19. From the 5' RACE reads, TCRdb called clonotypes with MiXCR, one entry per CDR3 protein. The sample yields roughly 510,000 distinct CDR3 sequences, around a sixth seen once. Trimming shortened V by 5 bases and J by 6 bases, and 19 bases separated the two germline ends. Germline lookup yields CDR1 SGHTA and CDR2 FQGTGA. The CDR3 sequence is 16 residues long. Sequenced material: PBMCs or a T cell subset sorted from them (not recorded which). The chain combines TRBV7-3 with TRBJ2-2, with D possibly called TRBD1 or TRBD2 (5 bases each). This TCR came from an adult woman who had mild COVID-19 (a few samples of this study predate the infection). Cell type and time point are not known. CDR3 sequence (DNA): TGTGCCAGCAGCCTAAACTCCGGGACGTCTGCCGGGGAGCTGTTTTTT. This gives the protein CASSLNSGTSAGELFF. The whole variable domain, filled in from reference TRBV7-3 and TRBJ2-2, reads GAGVSQTPSNKVTEKGKYVELRCDPISGHTALYWYRQSLGQGPEFLIYFQGTGAADDSGLPNDRFFAVRPEGSVSTLKIQRTERGDSAVYLCASSLNSGTSAGELFFGEGSRLTVL.